The 8 T cell receptor beta chains below were found in one sample sequenced in a study of T-cell reconstitution after alpha-beta-depleted transplantation in children. As it was prepared, the TCRbeta library received unique molecular identifiers. TCRdb re-called the PCR reads through MiXCR, storing one row per CDR3 protein. The sample contains hundreds of thousands of distinct CDR3 sequences, 15% to 20% of which appear only once. The material sequenced was PBMCs, mostly from graft donor cells, taken 360 days after TCRalphabeta/CD19-depleted stem cell transplant. The source is a boy under two years old who had a stem cell transplant for Wiskott-Aldrich syndrome, so the T cells may come from the graft donor.

This clonotype was seen more than once but under ten times. V gene TRBV12-3 or TRBV12-4 combines with J gene TRBJ1-5; 7 bases match TRBD1. This CDR3 is 14 amino acids long. V shed 4 bases, J shed 6 bases, and the junction held 6 bases outside the gene matches. The CDR3 sequence: CASSSTGRVQPQHF. DNA of the CDR3: TGTGCCAGCAGTTCGACAGGGCGGGTTCAGCCCCAGCATTTT.

A few counts support this clonotype. The rearrangement joins TRBV4-3 to TRBJ1-1; D is ambiguous. This CDR3 comprises 13 residues. Per the germline V gene, CDR1 is LGHNA and CDR2 is YSLEER. The V end was cut by 3 bases, the J end by 2 bases, with 7 bases between. Here the CDR3 reads CASSQAINTEAFF. The CDR3 region has the DNA TGCGCCAGCAGCCAGGCTATAAACACTGAAGCTTTCTTT.

This clonotype was observed a handful of times. The genes are TRBV12-3 or TRBV12-4 and TRBJ1-2; 12 bases map to TRBD1. Trimming at V came to 8 bases and at J to 2 bases, leaving 3 bases not matched to a gene. The CDR3 runs to 14 residues. CDR3 nucleotides: TGTGCCAGCGGGGACAGGGGGCTGAACTATGGCTACACCTTC. Translating it yields CASGDRGLNYGYTF.

J is TRBJ2-7 and V is TRBV4-2; D is unclear. Trimming left V 1 base short and J 2 bases short, with 12 bases between. From germline, CDR1 is LGHNA and CDR2 YNFKEQ. This CDR3 is built from 15 residues. The CDR3 region is CASSQAHSPAYEQYF. Written as DNA, the CDR3 is TGTGCCAGCAGCCAAGCCCACTCACCAGCCTACGAGCAGTACTTC.

The rearrangement joins TRBV11-2 to TRBJ2-1; perhaps TRBD2 as D (6 bases). Deletions cut 2 bases from V and 4 bases from J, with 12 bases between. The CDR3 totals 15 residues. Germline assignment: CDR1 SGHAT and CDR2 FQNNGV. The CDR3 bases are TGTGCCAGCAGCTTACGGCGGGACGTTTACAATGAGCAGTTCTTC. Its protein is CASSLRRDVYNEQFF.

This clonotype was seen only a few times. The chain uses TRBV7-6 and TRBJ1-1; the D gene is possibly TRBD1 (6 bases). CDR3 size: 17 residues. V lost 1 base to trimming and J lost 0 bases, with 15 bases between them. The germline gives CDR1 SGHVS, CDR2 FNYEAQ. For the CDR3, the DNA is TGTGCCAGCAGCTTAGTAGCCCTAGGGACATTGAACACTGAAGCTTTCTTT. Protein: CASSLVALGTLNTEAFF. The entire variable domain, with the rest obtained from reference TRBV7-6 and TRBJ1-1, is as follows: GAGVSQSPRYKVTKRGQDVALRCDPISGHVSLYWYRQALGQGPEFLTYFNYEAQQDKSGLPNDRFSAERPEGSISTLTIQRTEQRDSAMYRCASSLVALGTLNTEAFFGQGTRLTVV.

The chain recombines TRBV12-3 or TRBV12-4 with TRBJ1-2, with D unclear. The CDR3 spans 12 residues. V lost 3 bases, J lost 4 bases, and 6 bases lay in between. The CDR3 coding sequence is TGTGCCAGCAGTTTGAGGCCCTATGGCTACACCTTC. Its protein product is CASSLRPYGYTF.

The rearrangement joins TRBV7-9 to TRBJ2-4, with unresolved D. V lost 6 bases, J lost 6 bases, and 9 bases lay in between. Germline V gives CDR1 SEHNR, CDR2 FQNEAQ (reference sequence). There are 12 residues in the CDR3. The CDR3 reads CASSLQPNIQYF. CDR3 bases: TGTGCCAGCAGTCTCCAGCCAAACATTCAGTACTTC.